These 4 T cell receptor beta chains came from one sample sequenced in a study of cytomegalovirus exposure and HLA in healthy donors. The PCR employed 60 Vbeta primers together with 13 Jbeta primers. TCRdb's table, derived via immunoSEQ multiplex PCR, lists solely in-frame clones and lacks some. The table includes approximately 190,000 clones, about 89% detected once. Input material: PBMCs. The receptors here all came from a man aged 30-40 years in good health and CMV-seronegative.

The chain recombines TRBV6-5 with TRBJ2-3; TRBD2 matches at 10 bases. The CDR3 has 15 amino acids. Trimming cost V 6 bases and J 1 base; bases outside gene matches: 4. Germline lookup yields CDR1 MNHEY and CDR2 SVGAGI. The CDR3 here is CASSQSGGGTDTQYF. CDR3 sequence (DNA): TGTGCCAGCAGCCAAAGCGGGGGGGGCACAGATACGCAGTATTTT.

The chain recombines TRBV27 with TRBJ2-5, with D possibly TRBD2 on 6 matching bases. The germline V and J ends were trimmed by 3 bases and 1 base, with 18 bases remaining between them. The CDR3 sequence is 17 residues long. CDR1 is MNHEY, CDR2 SMNVEV, per germline (reference sequence). This CDR3 reads CASSLLYRGLPQETQYF. The DNA for the CDR3 is TGTGCCAGCAGTTTGTTATATCGGGGACTCCCCCAAGAGACCCAGTACTTC.

This chain connects TRBV10-2 to TRBJ1-2; TRBD1 agrees at 9 bases. V lost 3 bases and J lost 2; bases outside the gene matches: 4. The germline CDR1 and CDR2 sequences are WSHSY and SAAADI. The CDR3 covers 15 residues. The DNA for the CDR3 is TGCGCCAGCAGTGACCGGGACAGGGTCAACTATGGCTACACCTTC. Translation gives CASSDRDRVNYGYTF.

The V and J genes are TRBV6-1 and TRBJ1-2; tentatively, D is TRBD1 (6 bases). The germline CDR1 and CDR2 sequences are MNHNS and SASEGT. V lost 5 bases to trimming and J lost 8 bases, with 12 bases between them. The CDR3 is 12 residues long. DNA of the CDR3: TGTGCCAGCAGTTCAGGGGAGGGCGGCTACACCTTC. This sequence encodes CASSSGEGGYTF.